The 30 T cell receptor beta chains below were found in one sample sequenced in a study of T-cell reconstitution after alpha-beta-depleted transplantation in children. Construction of the TCRbeta library involved unique molecular identifiers. TCRdb independently ran MiXCR on the PCR reads; one entry per CDR3 protein. The table records approximately 210,000 distinct CDR3 sequences, approximately 15% of them present only once. Material: PBMCs from the stem cell graft donor, obtained from the stem cell graft. The source of these receptors is a human donor who donated a stem cell graft to a child with acute lymphoblastic leukemia.

This clonotype was counted at least ten times. J is TRBJ2-5 and V is TRBV20-1; possibly TRBD2 for D (6 bases). CDR1 is DFQATT, CDR2 SNEGSKA, per germline (reference sequence). V was shortened by 6 bases and J by 0 bases, with 17 bases between the two germline ends. The CDR3 loop spans 15 amino acids. The CDR3 is CSAPKVGGDQETQYF. CDR3 sequence (DNA): TGCAGTGCCCCGAAGGTTGGCGGGGACCAAGAGACCCAGTACTTC.

This clonotype was seen many times. The rearrangement uses TRBV29-1 and TRBJ1-2; a weak D match, TRBD1 (5 bases). The CDR3 contains 13 residues. The germline V gene encodes CDR1 SQVTM and CDR2 ANQGSEA. Trimming took off 7 bases at V and 7 bases at J, with 19 bases between the two ends. The CDR3 region has the DNA TGCAGCGATGGAGGATACTCCAGGGTTGGCTACACCTTC. It yields the protein CSDGGYSRVGYTF.

This clonotype was seen ten or more times. The chain's CDR3 is CASSTAPTYEQYF. As DNA, the CDR3 is TGCGCCAGCTCGACAGCACCCACCTACGAGCAGTACTTC. The V call is TRBV5-1, the J call TRBJ2-7; D might be TRBD1 (5 bases). V was cut by 7 bases and J by 2 bases, with 13 bases left in between. The CDR3 is made up of 13 amino acids. Germline loops: CDR1 SGHRS, CDR2 YFSETQ.

This clonotype was counted at least ten times. The chain links TRBV29-1 to TRBJ1-4; D uncertain. V gave up 3 bases and J gave up 5 bases, with 10 bases separating them. The germline CDR1 and CDR2 sequences are SQVTM and ANQGSEA. The CDR3 is made up of 13 amino acids. CDR3 loop: CSVDPGENEKLFF. CDR3 in DNA: TGCAGCGTTGATCCCGGGGAGAATGAAAAACTGTTTTTT.

CDR3: CASSIARSGANVLTF. DNA of the CDR3: TGTGCCAGTAGTATAGCGCGCTCTGGGGCCAACGTCCTGACTTTC. This rearrangement joins TRBV19 to TRBJ2-6; D is ambiguous. V was shortened by 1 base and J by 0 bases, with 4 bases between the two germline ends. The CDR3 loop spans 15 amino acids. The germline gives CDR1 LNHDA, CDR2 SQIVND (reference sequence).

This clonotype was observed at least ten times. This sequence joins TRBV9 and TRBJ2-7; the D is unclear. The CDR3 has 15 amino acids. The V end was cut by 3 bases, the J end by 7 bases, with 20 bases between. CDR1 is SGDLS, CDR2 YYNGEE, per germline. CDR3 in DNA: TGTGCCAGCAGCGCTAGAGGACCTTCCGGTGGGGAGCAGTACTTC. Protein: CASSARGPSGGEQYF.

This clonotype was seen repeatedly, ten times or more. This chain links TRBV5-1 with TRBJ2-1; maybe TRBD2 (5 bases). Between the trimmed V and J ends, which lost 5 bases and 4 bases, there was a span of 13 bases. Germline lookup yields CDR1 SGHRS and CDR2 YFSETQ. CDR3 length equals 14 residues. For the CDR3, the DNA is TGCGCCAGCAGGGCAGGCGGACTTTACAATGAGCAGTTCTTC. This codes for CASRAGGLYNEQFF.

There are many counts of this clonotype. The chain is built from TRBV4-1 and TRBJ2-7; TRBD1 matches 9 bases. The CDR3 contains 16 residues. Germline V CDR1 and CDR2: MGHRA, YSYEKL. J gave up 4 bases and V 4 bases, and 11 bases lay outside the gene matches. The CDR3 region is CASSRITGQGSYEQYF. DNA of the CDR3: TGCGCCAGCAGCCGAATCACGGGACAGGGATCGTACGAGCAGTACTTC.

This clonotype was recorded many times. V is TRBV10-3 and J is TRBJ2-1; a possible D gene is TRBD2 (5 bases). The CDR3 loop spans 12 amino acids. Germline-derived CDR1 and CDR2 are ENHRY and SYGVKD. V was pared by 3 bases and J by 5 bases, with 5 bases between. The CDR3 is CAISDGNNEQFF. The CDR3 DNA follows: TGTGCCATCAGTGACGGGAACAATGAGCAGTTCTTC.

This clonotype was detected many times. The chain has TRBV5-1 and TRBJ1-4; 8 bases are shared with TRBD1. V dropped 4 bases and J dropped 2; count of bases not matched to a gene: 10. The CDR3 loop spans 17 amino acids. Germline loops: CDR1 SGHRS, CDR2 YFSETQ. The chain's CDR3 is CASSARDRRRTNEKLFF. Written as DNA, the CDR3 is TGCGCCAGCAGCGCCCGGGACAGGAGACGGACTAATGAAAAACTGTTTTTT.

This clonotype was counted ten times or more. The DNA of the CDR3 is TGCGCCAGCAGCTTGGACCCAGGGGACGAGACCCAGTACTTC. This gives the protein CASSLDPGDETQYF. The rearrangement links TRBV5-1 to TRBJ2-5; the D gene is possibly TRBD1 (6 bases). The CDR3 has 14 residues. Per germline, CDR1 SGHRS and CDR2 YFSETQ. The V and J ends lost 0 bases and 5 bases respectively, with 11 bases between them. Using reference TRBV5-1 and TRBJ2-5 for the parts outside the CDR3, the full variable domain is KAGVTQTPRYLIKTRGQQVTLSCSPISGHRSVSWYQQTPGQGLQFLFEYFSETQRNKGNFPGRFSGRQFSNSRSEMNVSTLELGDSALYLCASSLDPGDETQYFGPGTRLLVL.

This clonotype was recorded many times. This sequence joins TRBV20-1 and TRBJ1-4, with 9 bases aligning to TRBD1. Trimming cost V 4 bases and J 8 bases; bases outside gene matches: 8. The CDR3 runs to 14 residues. Germline V gene lookup returns CDR1 DFQATT and CDR2 SNEGSKA (reference sequence). The CDR3 loop reads CSAKGGTGNEKLFF. In DNA, the CDR3 is TGCAGTGCTAAGGGAGGGACAGGGAACGAAAAACTGTTTTTT.

V gene TRBV9 combines with J gene TRBJ2-1, with 11 bases that match TRBD2. Losses at the gene ends were 2 bases for V and 5 bases for J; bases not matched to a gene: 3. The CDR3 is made up of 15 amino acids. Germline V gene sequence: CDR1 SGDLS, CDR2 YYNGEE. The CDR3 sequence is CASSVGLAENNEQFF. The CDR3 bases are TGTGCCAGCAGCGTGGGACTAGCGGAGAACAATGAGCAGTTCTTC.

This clonotype was seen a single time. Sequence at one end of the junction differs from germline and may be a read error. The CDR3 spells CASSSGRYTGTQYF. CDR3 nucleotides: TGTGCCAGCAGCAGCGGGAGATATACAGGTACGCAGTATTTT. The V call is TRBV28, the J call TRBJ2-3, with 8 bases aligning to TRBD2. This CDR3 is 14 amino acids long. CDR1 MDHEN and CDR2 SYDVKM come from the germline V gene.

This clonotype was detected many times. J is TRBJ2-7 and V is TRBV5-6; possibly TRBD2 for D (5 bases). Per the germline V gene, CDR1 is SGHDT and CDR2 is YYEEEE. Trimming pared 4 bases from V and 3 bases from J, leaving 8 bases between. This CDR3 comprises 12 residues. CDR3 sequence: CASSTAGYEQYF. DNA of the CDR3: TGTGCCAGCAGCACTGCGGGCTACGAGCAGTACTTC.

This clonotype was observed a few times. V gene TRBV12-3 or TRBV12-4 combines with J gene TRBJ1-2, with D possibly being TRBD1 (6 bases). Trimming stripped 3 bases from V and 5 bases from J, with 13 bases between. The CDR3 sequence is 14 residues long. CDR3 sequence (DNA): TGTGCCAGCAGTTTTGGGGGCGTGGGGTATGGCTACACCTTC. Residues: CASSFGGVGYGYTF.

This chain uses TRBV19 with TRBJ2-3; the D gene is possibly TRBD2 (5 bases). Germline CDR1 and CDR2: LNHDA and SQIVND (reference sequence). The ends were cut back, 3 bases at V and 4 bases at J, with 8 bases in the middle. This CDR3 is built from 13 residues. The CDR3 region has the DNA TGTGCCAGTAGTATTGCTAGCCCAGATACGCAGTATTTT. It yields the protein CASSIASPDTQYF.

The chain combines TRBV2 with TRBJ2-2; TRBD2 is a possible D gene (5 bases). This CDR3 region has 14 residues. Trimming cost V 7 bases and J 4 bases, with 13 bases left between them. The germline V gene has CDR1 SNHLY and CDR2 FYNNEI. This CDR3 is CASIVRAGTGELFF. CDR3 DNA: TGTGCCAGCATCGTGAGGGCGGGCACCGGGGAGCTGTTTTTT. The full variable domain, with the rest looked up from reference TRBV2 and TRBJ2-2, is EPEVTQTPSHQVTQMGQEVILRCVPISNHLYFYWYRQILGQKVEFLVSFYNNEISEKSEIFDDQFSVERPDGSNFTLKIRSTKLEDSAMYFCASIVRAGTGELFFGEGSRLTVL.

This clonotype was counted at least ten times. The chain uses TRBV5-1 and TRBJ1-1; the D is unclear. Germline-derived CDR1 and CDR2 are SGHRS and YFSETQ. Between the trimmed V and J ends, which lost 0 bases and 4 bases, there was a span of 13 bases. The CDR3 extends over 15 amino acids. The CDR3 here is CASSLGPTVGTEAFF. The DNA of the CDR3 is TGCGCCAGCAGCTTGGGCCCTACGGTGGGCACTGAAGCTTTCTTT. The entire variable domain, with the rest obtained from reference TRBV5-1 and TRBJ1-1, is as follows: KAGVTQTPRYLIKTRGQQVTLSCSPISGHRSVSWYQQTPGQGLQFLFEYFSETQRNKGNFPGRFSGRQFSNSRSEMNVSTLELGDSALYLCASSLGPTVGTEAFFGQGTRLTVV.

The table lists this clonotype with many counts. V usage is TRBV5-1 and J usage is TRBJ1-3; no clear D gene. The CDR3 is 14 residues long. With 0 bases removed from V and 4 bases from J, the gap between germline ends came to 8 bases. Germline V CDR1 and CDR2: SGHRS, YFSETQ. CDR3 residues: CASSLESFGNTIYF. The DNA of the CDR3 is TGCGCCAGCAGCTTGGAGTCGTTCGGAAACACCATATATTTT. The variable domain in full, with the rest retrieved from reference TRBV5-1 and TRBJ1-3, is KAGVTQTPRYLIKTRGQQVTLSCSPISGHRSVSWYQQTPGQGLQFLFEYFSETQRNKGNFPGRFSGRQFSNSRSEMNVSTLELGDSALYLCASSLESFGNTIYFGEGSWLTVV.

This clonotype was seen ten or more times. V gene TRBV7-8 combines with J gene TRBJ2-7; the match to TRBD1 covers 8 bases. From germline, CDR1 is SGHVS and CDR2 FQNEAQ. Germline trimming cut 5 bases from V and 6 bases from J; bases unmatched to any gene: 12. There are 15 residues in the CDR3. CDR3 residues: CASSTRTGHLGEQYF. As DNA, the CDR3 is TGTGCCAGCAGCACCCGGACAGGGCATCTTGGCGAGCAGTACTTC. Full variable domain (missing parts from reference TRBV7-8 and TRBJ2-7): GAGVSQSPRYKVAKRGQDVALRCDPISGHVSLFWYQQALGQGPEFLTYFQNEAQLDKSGLPSDRFFAERPEGSVSTLKIQRTQQEDSAVYLCASSTRTGHLGEQYFGPGTRLTVT.

This clonotype was observed at least ten times. The chain combines TRBV5-1 with TRBJ2-1; D is unclear. Trimming left V 4 bases short and J 13 bases short, with 21 bases between. The CDR3 is 14 residues long. Per germline, CDR1 SGHRS and CDR2 YFSETQ. Here the CDR3 reads CASSDIDGWELQFF. The DNA for the CDR3 is TGCGCCAGCAGCGACATAGACGGGTGGGAATTACAGTTCTTC.

In this sample, this clonotype turned up many times. The chain employs TRBV28 and TRBJ1-5; the match to TRBD1 covers 7 bases. The ends lost 5 bases at V and 0 bases at J; junction bases unmatched: 10. Per the germline V gene, CDR1 is MDHEN and CDR2 is SYDVKM. The CDR3 covers 17 residues. The CDR3 DNA reads TGTGCCAGCAGTCCTACCGACAGGGATGGTAGCAATCAGCCCCAGCATTTT. Translating it yields CASSPTDRDGSNQPQHF.

V usage is TRBV5-1 and J usage is TRBJ2-1, with D hard to call. Trimming stripped 0 bases from V and 12 bases from J, with 13 bases between. The germline CDR1 and CDR2 sequences are SGHRS and YFSETQ. The CDR3 runs 13 residues. CDR3 sequence reads: CASSLEFGDVQFF. The CDR3 DNA sequence: TGCGCCAGCAGCTTGGAATTCGGAGATGTGCAGTTCTTC. The full variable domain, rest sourced from reference TRBV5-1 and TRBJ2-1, is KAGVTQTPRYLIKTRGQQVTLSCSPISGHRSVSWYQQTPGQGLQFLFEYFSETQRNKGNFPGRFSGRQFSNSRSEMNVSTLELGDSALYLCASSLEFGDVQFFGPGTRLTVL.

This clonotype was recorded many times. The chain is built from TRBV11-2 and TRBJ2-4; D remains ambiguous. The CDR3 loop spans 17 amino acids. Trimming took off 5 bases at V and 0 bases at J, with 17 bases between the two ends. Germline assignment: CDR1 SGHAT and CDR2 FQNNGV. The CDR3 sequence: CASSLEGALLAKNIQYF. CDR3 coding DNA: TGTGCCAGCAGCCTTGAAGGAGCCCTTTTAGCCAAAAACATTCAGTACTTC.

This clonotype was observed many times. The V gene is TRBV4-2, the J gene TRBJ1-1; D is unresolved. This CDR3 is built from 12 residues. The germline V gene has CDR1 LGHNA and CDR2 YNFKEQ. V was clipped by 1 base and J by 11 bases, with 11 bases between them. CDR3 coding DNA: TGTGCCAGCAGCCAAGGGTCTACCGGTGCTTTCTTT. Its protein product is CASSQGSTGAFF.

The table lists this clonotype with many counts. The chain combines TRBV20-1 with TRBJ2-4; D unresolved. V gave up 0 bases and J gave up 0 bases, with 15 bases separating them. The CDR3 is 17 amino acids. Germline lookup yields CDR1 DFQATT and CDR2 SNEGSKA (reference sequence). As DNA, the CDR3 is TGCAGTGCTAGAGACACCCTAGAGGCTGGAGCCAAAAACATTCAGTACTTC. Translating gives CSARDTLEAGAKNIQYF.

This clonotype was recorded at least ten times. The V and J genes are TRBV5-1 and TRBJ1-4; tentatively, D is TRBD1 (5 bases). This CDR3 contains 15 residues. CDR1 is SGHRS, CDR2 YFSETQ, per germline. With 0 bases removed from V and 8 bases from J, the gap between germline ends came to 14 bases. CDR3 residues: CASSLDGGGEEKLFF. The CDR3 DNA reads as TGCGCCAGCAGCTTGGATGGGGGAGGGGAAGAAAAACTGTTTTTT.

In this sample, this clonotype turned up many times. This chain joins TRBV11-2 and TRBJ2-1, with 9 bases that match TRBD1. This CDR3 comprises 18 residues. The V gene's germline CDR1 is SGHAT and CDR2 FQNNGV. After removal of 2 bases from V and 8 bases from J, the junction contained 16 bases not matched to a gene. The CDR3 loop is CASSLRQGGGEIGDEQFF. CDR3 sequence (DNA): TGTGCCAGCAGCTTAAGACAGGGGGGCGGAGAGATTGGGGATGAGCAGTTCTTC.

This clonotype was counted at least ten times. The chain combines TRBV12-3 or TRBV12-4 with TRBJ2-3; 9 bases fit TRBD1. V shed 5 bases, J shed 2 bases, and the junction held 8 bases outside the gene matches. CDR3 size: 16 residues. This CDR3 reads CASSPGTGTVTDTQYF. CDR3 bases: TGTGCCAGCAGTCCGGGGACAGGGACCGTCACAGATACGCAGTATTTT.